Shown below are 14 T cell receptor beta chains from a single sample sequenced in a study of T cell responses to AZD1222 COVID-19 vaccine. Generated by immunoSEQ multiplex PCR, the TCRdb table keeps only in-frame clones and is missing some. This table has over 120,000 clones, 80% to 95% appearing once. The source was peripheral blood, collected on day 0 of AZD1222 vaccination. These receptors came from an adult in good health.

The table lists this clone with a count of one. This rearrangement joins TRBV5-1 to TRBJ1-4; D unresolved. V was pared by 2 bases and J by 5 bases, with 22 bases between. This CDR3 is 18 amino acids long. Per the germline V gene, CDR1 is SGHRS and CDR2 is YFSETQ. The CDR3 protein is CASSFPTGRIEENEKLFF. As DNA, the CDR3 is TGCGCCAGCAGCTTCCCGACCGGGAGGATCGAGGAAAATGAAAAACTGTTTTTT.

The chain employs TRBV28 and TRBJ2-5, with 11 nucleotides matching TRBD1. This CDR3 has 15 amino acids. Germline CDR1 and CDR2: MDHEN and SYDVKM. Unmatched junction bases numbered 6, after V lost 5 bases and J lost 4 bases. The chain's CDR3 is CASSPRTGGTETQYF. Written as DNA, the CDR3 is TGTGCCAGCAGTCCCCGGACAGGGGGCACAGAGACCCAGTACTTC. Together with reference TRBV28 and TRBJ2-5, the CDR3 gives the full variable domain: DVKVTQSSRYLVKRTGEKVFLECVQDMDHENMFWYRQDPGLGLRLIYFSYDVKMKEKGDIPEGYSVSREKKERFSLILESASTNQTSMYLCASSPRTGGTETQYFGPGTRLLVL.

CDR3 DNA: TGTGCCAGCAGTGAGGCCAGGGTGGGGGTAACTAGCACAGATACGCAGTATTTT. Translating it yields CASSEARVGVTSTDTQYF. This chain uses TRBV6-1 with TRBJ2-3; D is tentatively TRBD1 or TRBD2 (5 bases each). CDR3 length equals 18 residues. The germline gives CDR1 MNHNS, CDR2 SASEGT. Deletions cut 3 bases from V and 0 bases from J, with 19 bases between.

The chain recombines TRBV14 with TRBJ2-2, with 11 bases aligning to TRBD1. The V gene end was trimmed by 5 bases and the J gene end by 4 bases; junction bases not matched to a gene: 9. From germline, CDR1 is SGHDN and CDR2 FVKESK. This CDR3 has 17 residues. For the CDR3, the DNA is TGTGCCAGCAGCGTTACATCCGGGACAGGGGGCACCGGGGAGCTGTTTTTT. It codes for CASSVTSGTGGTGELFF.

The gene calls are TRBV28 and TRBJ1-5; D is perhaps TRBD1 (6 bases). Per germline, CDR1 MDHEN and CDR2 SYDVKM. The CDR3 covers 17 residues. V gave up 2 bases and J gave up 6 bases, with 20 bases separating them. CDR3: CASSLLSGGASGQPQHF. The CDR3 DNA reads TGTGCCAGCAGTTTACTCTCCGGGGGGGCTTCGGGTCAGCCCCAGCATTTT.

CDR3 protein: CASSLSERVNSPLHF. The CDR3 DNA is TGTGCCAGCAGTTTATCGGAAAGGGTAAATTCACCCCTCCACTTT. The V call is TRBV27, the J call TRBJ1-6; D uncertain. The CDR3 has 15 residues. V was trimmed by 0 bases and J by 7 bases, leaving 10 bases between them. Germline-derived CDR1 and CDR2 are MNHEY and SMNVEV (reference sequence).

The chain joins TRBV7-2 to TRBJ2-7, with 7 bases lining up with TRBD1. The CDR3 is 14 residues long. In germline, CDR1 is SGHTA, CDR2 FQGNSA. Unmatched junction bases numbered 3, after V lost 0 bases and J lost 4 bases. The CDR3 loop is CASSLAQGIYEQYF. In DNA, the CDR3 is TGTGCCAGCAGCTTAGCACAGGGGATTTACGAGCAGTACTTC.

This chain uses TRBV6-5 with TRBJ2-1, with D possibly being TRBD2 (5 bases). The CDR3 is made up of 15 amino acids. V lost 6 bases, J lost 7 bases, and 19 bases lay in between. The germline V gene encodes CDR1 MNHEY and CDR2 SVGAGI. CDR3 loop: CASSPVGMAKNEQFF. The CDR3 DNA is TGTGCCAGCAGCCCCGTCGGGATGGCTAAAAATGAGCAGTTCTTC.

This clone has more than one count but fewer than ten. The rearrangement joins TRBV19 to TRBJ1-2; D perhaps matches TRBD1 (5 bases). CDR3 length: 14 residues. Trimming took off 6 bases at V and 8 bases at J, with 19 bases between the two ends. Germline V gene data show CDR1 as LNHDA and CDR2 as SQIVND (reference sequence). The CDR3 coding sequence is TGTGCCAGTAGCGAGGGGCGGGTATTGGGGGGCTACACCTTC. This gives the protein CASSEGRVLGGYTF.

The chain uses TRBV14 and TRBJ1-1; 7 nucleotides align to TRBD1. CDR3 length equals 13 residues. The germline V gene has CDR1 SGHDN and CDR2 FVKESK. The J segment lost 7 bases and the V segment lost 4 bases, leaving 6 bases of the junction unmatched. Written as DNA, the CDR3 is TGTGCCAGCAGCCGACAGGGTATCGGTGAAGCTTTCTTT. It is translated as CASSRQGIGEAFF.

The J gene is TRBJ1-1, the V gene TRBV19; perhaps TRBD1 as D (6 bases). Germline CDR1 LNHDA, CDR2 SQIVND (reference sequence). The germline V and J ends were trimmed by 3 bases and 0 bases, with 17 bases remaining between them. The CDR3 extends over 17 amino acids. CDR3 nucleotides: TGTGCCAGTAGTATCCTATCCGGACAGCGTATGAACACTGAAGCTTTCTTT. It yields the protein CASSILSGQRMNTEAFF.

This sequence joins TRBV2 and TRBJ1-5; no firm D call. V lost 6 bases to trimming and J lost 0 bases, with 3 bases between them. This CDR3 is built from 12 residues. Germline CDR1 is SNHLY and CDR2 is FYNNEI. The CDR3 coding sequence is TGTGCCAGCAGGACTAGCAATCAGCCCCAGCATTTT. Its translation is CASRTSNQPQHF.

The chain carries TRBV4-1 and TRBJ1-1; D is unresolved. The V end lost 4 bases, the J end lost 2 bases, and 14 bases lay between the germline ends. The CDR3 sequence is 15 residues long. Germline V CDR1 and CDR2: MGHRA, YSYEKL. In DNA, the CDR3 is TGCGCCAGCAGCCGAGGGCGCGGGCTAAACACTGAAGCTTTCTTT. Encoded protein: CASSRGRGLNTEAFF.

The gene calls are TRBV5-1 and TRBJ1-1, with unresolved D. Trimming took 4 bases from V and 4 from J, leaving 8 bases between them. The CDR3 has 12 amino acids. Germline V gene sequence: CDR1 SGHRS, CDR2 YFSETQ. CDR3 sequence: CASSPTGTEAFF. CDR3 nucleotide sequence: TGCGCCAGCAGCCCCACGGGCACTGAAGCTTTCTTT. Filled out from reference TRBV5-1 and TRBJ1-1, the complete variable domain reads KAGVTQTPRYLIKTRGQQVTLSCSPISGHRSVSWYQQTPGQGLQFLFEYFSETQRNKGNFPGRFSGRQFSNSRSEMNVSTLELGDSALYLCASSPTGTEAFFGQGTRLTVV.